A single sample is the source of the 24 T cell receptor beta chains below, sequenced in a study of cytotoxic CD8 clonotypes in ibrutinib-treated CLL. Data came from immunoSEQ multiplex PCR; TCRdb stores just in-frame clones and leaves some out. The table lists just over 45,000 clones, roughly two thirds of them singletons. The starting material was PBMCs, obtained after 12 months of ibrutinib treatment. The receptors stem from a human donor with chronic lymphocytic leukemia.

CDR3 region: CASSPPRVYTEAFF. The CDR3 coding sequence is TGTGCCAGCAGCCCCCCCCGGGTGTACACTGAAGCTTTCTTT. The chain uses TRBV13 and TRBJ1-1, with D uncertain. The germline CDR1 and CDR2 sequences are PRHDT and FYEKMQ (reference sequence). V lost 5 bases to trimming and J lost 3 bases, with 13 bases between them. This CDR3 region has 14 residues.

This clone came up a few times. CDR3 coding DNA: TGTGCCAGTAGAACTACAAGAAACACTGAAGCTTTCTTT. This encodes CASRTTRNTEAFF. The V call is TRBV19, the J call TRBJ1-1, with no clear D. V lost 6 bases, J lost 2 bases, and 10 bases lay in between. Germline V gene sequence: CDR1 LNHDA, CDR2 SQIVND (reference sequence). This CDR3 contains 13 residues.

The rearrangement links TRBV11-1 to TRBJ2-7, with D perhaps being TRBD1 or TRBD2 (6 bases each). Trimming stripped 5 bases from V and 4 bases from J, with 18 bases between. Germline V lookup: CDR1 SGHAT, CDR2 FQDESV (reference sequence). The CDR3 is made up of 15 amino acids. CDR3 DNA sequence: TGTGCCAGCAGCCAGGAGGGGGGACAACCTTACGAGCAGTACTTC. Protein: CASSQEGGQPYEQYF.

This chain joins TRBV7-2 and TRBJ2-7; unclear D gene. Per germline, CDR1 SGHTA and CDR2 FQGNSA. V lost 3 bases and J 5 bases, leaving 11 bases between the germline ends. The CDR3 runs 13 residues. This chain's CDR3 is CASSFDRGNEQYF. CDR3 nucleotide sequence: TGTGCCAGCAGCTTTGACCGCGGTAACGAGCAGTACTTC.

This clone came up a few times. The chain uses TRBV5-6 and TRBJ2-7, with D perhaps TRBD1 (5 bases). CDR1 and CDR2 from the germline V gene are SGHDT and YYEEEE. This CDR3 is built from 14 residues. The V end was cut by 2 bases, the J end by 6 bases, with 15 bases between. CDR3 coding DNA: TGTGCCAGCAGCTTAATCAGGGATGATAGCGAGCAGTACTTC. Encoded protein: CASSLIRDDSEQYF.

CDR3 DNA sequence: TGTGCCAGCAGCGCGTTGACAGGAGACACCGGGGAGCTGTTTTTT. This translates into CASSALTGDTGELFF. The chain employs TRBV9 and TRBJ2-2; D possibly corresponds to TRBD1 (6 bases). The V gene's germline CDR1 is SGDLS and CDR2 YYNGEE. V was clipped by 3 bases and J by 3 bases, with 12 bases between them. CDR3 size: 15 residues.

This clone was picked up a small number of times. The chain combines TRBV4-1 with TRBJ2-7; 7 bases align to TRBD1. CDR1 is MGHRA, CDR2 YSYEKL, per germline. Unmatched junction bases numbered 8, after V lost 1 base and J lost 2 bases. The CDR3 has 16 residues. In nucleotides, the CDR3 is TGCGCCAGCAGCCAAGCCCCCGGGACAGCCGCCTACGAGCAGTACTTC. It encodes CASSQAPGTAAYEQYF.

This sequence joins TRBV7-8 and TRBJ2-1, with D tentatively TRBD2 (6 bases). The germline gives CDR1 SGHVS, CDR2 FQNEAQ. This CDR3 has 15 amino acids. The V end lost 5 bases, the J end lost 7 bases, and 18 bases lay between the germline ends. The CDR3 sequence: CASSPPSGTQNEQFF. The CDR3 DNA sequence: TGTGCCAGCAGCCCCCCCTCCGGGACTCAGAATGAGCAGTTCTTC.

The sample holds a few counts of this clone. This sequence joins TRBV5-4 and TRBJ1-6; 9 bases map to TRBD1. V trimming: 3 bases; J trimming: 13 bases; junction bases outside the gene matches: 8. The CDR3 has 14 amino acids. CDR1 and CDR2 from the germline V gene are SGHNT and YYREEE (reference sequence). For the CDR3, the DNA is TGTGCCAGCAGCTGGGGACAGGGTGCCCTTCCCCTCCACTTT. Amino acids: CASSWGQGALPLHF.

The chain joins TRBV9 to TRBJ1-1; 9 nucleotides line up with TRBD1. CDR3 length: 15 residues. Germline V CDR1 and CDR2: SGDLS, YYNGEE. Trimming cost V 4 bases and J 1 base; bases outside gene matches: 5. In nucleotides, the CDR3 is TGTGCCAGCAGCTCTAGGACAGGGGAGAACACTGAAGCTTTCTTT. Residues: CASSSRTGENTEAFF.

This chain connects TRBV30 to TRBJ2-2; D unclear. Germline V gene lookup returns CDR1 GTSNPN and CDR2 SVGIG (reference sequence). The CDR3 has 11 amino acids. The CDR3 here is CGWAATGELFF. DNA for the CDR3: TGTGGGTGGGCAGCCACCGGGGAGCTGTTTTTT.

This chain joins TRBV19 and TRBJ2-2; TRBD1 might be the D (6 bases). V lost 11 bases, J lost 1 base, and 14 bases lay in between. Germline CDR1 and CDR2: LNHDA and SQIVND (reference sequence). This CDR3 is built from 14 residues. CDR3 protein: CAVIPDRNTGELFF. In DNA form, the CDR3 reads TGTGCCGTAATACCGGACAGGAACACCGGGGAGCTGTTTTTT.

In this sample, this clone turned up a few times. V and J are TRBV5-8 and TRBJ1-2; D call uncertain. Trimming removed 2 bases from V and 8 bases from J, with 4 bases in between. Germline V lookup: CDR1 SGHTS, CDR2 YDEGEE. This CDR3 spans 10 amino acids. CDR3: CASSLDGYTF. DNA for the CDR3: TGTGCCAGCAGCTTAGACGGCTACACCTTC.

This rearrangement joins TRBV2 to TRBJ2-2; D is ambiguous. From germline, CDR1 is SNHLY and CDR2 FYNNEI. The length of the CDR3 is 14 residues. The V end lost 3 bases, the J end lost 4 bases, and 9 bases lay between the germline ends. In DNA, the CDR3 is TGTGCCAGCAGTGACAGCGACCTCACCGGGGAGCTGTTTTTT. The encoded protein is CASSDSDLTGELFF.

This clone has more than one count but fewer than ten. CDR3 residues: CASSLAGQGYYEQYF. The CDR3 nucleotides are TGTGCCAGCAGCTTAGCGGGACAGGGGTACTACGAGCAGTACTTC. The chain has TRBV11-2 and TRBJ2-7; 10 nucleotides align to TRBD1. J gave up 3 bases and V 1 base, and 3 bases lay outside the gene matches. CDR1 and CDR2 from the germline V gene are SGHAT and FQNNGV. The CDR3 totals 15 residues.

V and J are TRBV6-1 and TRBJ1-5, with D tentatively TRBD1 (5 bases). In germline, CDR1 is MNHNS, CDR2 SASEGT. The V end was cut by 2 bases, the J end by 4 bases, with 15 bases between. CDR3 length: 16 residues. The CDR3 DNA follows: TGTGCCAGCAGTGAAATTAGCGGGACGGAAAATCAGCCCCAGCATTTT. Protein: CASSEISGTENQPQHF.

DNA of the CDR3: TGTGCCACCCAGGGGATGGCTAATGAAAAACTGTTTTTT. The encoded protein is CATQGMANEKLFF. This chain links TRBV2 with TRBJ1-4; perhaps TRBD1 as D (6 bases). Germline V gene lookup returns CDR1 SNHLY and CDR2 FYNNEI. Trimming pared 10 bases from V and 3 bases from J, leaving 12 bases between. CDR3 length equals 13 residues.

Only a few counts were recorded for this clone. V is TRBV27 and J is TRBJ2-1; weak D call: TRBD1 (6 bases). V gave up 3 bases and J gave up 0 bases, with 15 bases separating them. The CDR3 loop spans 17 amino acids. Germline V gene sequence: CDR1 MNHEY, CDR2 SMNVEV (reference sequence). This chain's CDR3 is CASSFGSDRNSYNEQFF. The CDR3 nucleotides are TGTGCCAGCAGTTTCGGTTCGGACAGAAACTCCTACAATGAGCAGTTCTTC.

The chain links TRBV7-2 to TRBJ2-7; D remains ambiguous. The CDR3 covers 13 residues. V was trimmed by 0 bases and J by 7 bases, leaving 10 bases between them. CDR1 SGHTA and CDR2 FQGNSA come from the germline V gene. The CDR3 nucleotides are TGTGCCAGCAGCTTAGCGACCGTGGGGGAGCAGTACTTC. Its translation is CASSLATVGEQYF.

The V call is TRBV6-5, the J call TRBJ1-1; D unclear. Germline V lookup: CDR1 MNHEY, CDR2 SVGAGI. The CDR3 extends over 14 amino acids. V lost 2 bases to trimming and J lost 5 bases, with 12 bases between them. The CDR3 DNA follows: TGTGCCAGCAGTTACGGGTTCCGGGGAACTGAAGCTTTCTTT. It is translated as CASSYGFRGTEAFF.

This chain uses TRBV19 with TRBJ2-1; TRBD2 matches at 8 bases. This CDR3 spans 13 amino acids. The junction had 7 bases not matched to a gene; V was cut back by 10 bases and J by 5 bases. The germline gives CDR1 LNHDA, CDR2 SQIVND (reference sequence). The CDR3 here is CATRETSDNEQFF. CDR3 DNA sequence: TGTGCCACAAGGGAGACTAGCGACAATGAGCAGTTCTTC.

V is TRBV7-2 and J is TRBJ2-1, with a possible D match to TRBD1 (5 bases). Trimming removed 0 bases at V and 4 bases at J, with 10 bases between. The CDR3 has 15 amino acids. CDR1 is SGHTA, CDR2 FQGNSA, per germline. CDR3 nucleotides: TGTGCCAGCAGCTTAGCAGGGGTTATTTACAATGAGCAGTTCTTC. Translating it yields CASSLAGVIYNEQFF.

The rearrangement links TRBV25-1 to TRBJ2-6; the D gene is possibly TRBD1 (6 bases). Germline assignment: CDR1 MGHDK and CDR2 SYGVNS. This CDR3 has 16 residues. With 5 bases removed from V and 0 bases from J, the gap between germline ends came to 11 bases. As DNA, the CDR3 is TGTGCCAGCAGTAGGCCAGGGGACTCTGGGGCCAACGTCCTGACTTTC. Its translation: CASSRPGDSGANVLTF.

The chain has TRBV28 and TRBJ1-2; D possibly corresponds to TRBD1 (6 bases). The CDR3 runs 13 residues. Trimming left V 6 bases short and J 2 bases short, with 10 bases between. The germline CDR1 and CDR2 sequences are MDHEN and SYDVKM. This CDR3 is CASSVGQNYGYTF. The CDR3 DNA reads TGTGCCAGCAGCGTTGGACAGAACTATGGCTACACCTTC.